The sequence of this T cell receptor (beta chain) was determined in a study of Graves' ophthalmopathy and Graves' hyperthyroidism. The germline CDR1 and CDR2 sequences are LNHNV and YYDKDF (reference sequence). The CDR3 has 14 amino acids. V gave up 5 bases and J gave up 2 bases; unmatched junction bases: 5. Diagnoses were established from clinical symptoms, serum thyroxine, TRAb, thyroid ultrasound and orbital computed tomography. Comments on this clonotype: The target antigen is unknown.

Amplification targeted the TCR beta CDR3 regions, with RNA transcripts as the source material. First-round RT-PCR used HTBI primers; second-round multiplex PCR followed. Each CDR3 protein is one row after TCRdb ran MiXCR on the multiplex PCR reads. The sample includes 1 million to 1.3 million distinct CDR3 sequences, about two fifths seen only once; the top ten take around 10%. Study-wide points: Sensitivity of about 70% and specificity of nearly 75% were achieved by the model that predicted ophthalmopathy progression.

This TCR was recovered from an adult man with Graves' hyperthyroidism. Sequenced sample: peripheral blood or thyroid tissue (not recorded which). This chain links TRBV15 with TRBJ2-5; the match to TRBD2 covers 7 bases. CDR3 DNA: TGTGCCACCAGCTACGGGGGGTGGCAAGAGACCCAGTACTTC. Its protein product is CATSYGGWQETQYF.